This T cell receptor (beta chain) comes out of a study of cytomegalovirus exposure and HLA in healthy donors. A multiplex PCR was run with 60 Vbeta primers and 13 Jbeta primers. TCRdb keeps only in-frame clones here, not all; method: immunoSEQ multiplex PCR. The data hold tens of thousands of clones, with around 80% observed a single time. This receptor was taken from a man aged 50-60 years in good health and CMV-seronegative. Sequenced: PBMCs.

The CDR3: CASSPESGGPREQYF. As DNA, the CDR3 is TGTGCCAGCAGCCCGGAAAGCGGGGGGCCGAGAGAGCAGTACTTC. This chain connects TRBV5-6 to TRBJ2-7; TRBD2 agrees at 9 bases. The CDR3 runs 15 residues. The germline V gene encodes CDR1 SGHDT and CDR2 YYEEEE. The J segment lost 7 bases and the V segment lost 4 bases, leaving 12 bases of the junction unmatched.